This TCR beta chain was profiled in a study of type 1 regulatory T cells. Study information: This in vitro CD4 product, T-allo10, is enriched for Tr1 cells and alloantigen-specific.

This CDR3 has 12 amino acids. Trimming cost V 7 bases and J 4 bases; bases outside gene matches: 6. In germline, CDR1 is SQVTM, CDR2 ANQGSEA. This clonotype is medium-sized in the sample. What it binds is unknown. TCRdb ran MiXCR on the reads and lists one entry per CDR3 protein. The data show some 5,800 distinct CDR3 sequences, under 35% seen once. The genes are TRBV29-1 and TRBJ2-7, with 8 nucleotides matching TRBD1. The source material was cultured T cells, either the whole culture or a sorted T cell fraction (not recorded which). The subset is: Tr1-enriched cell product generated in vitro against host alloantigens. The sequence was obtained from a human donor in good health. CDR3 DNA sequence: TGCAGCGCCGGACAGGGAATATACGAGCAGTACTTC. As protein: CSAGQGIYEQYF.